The 32 T cell receptor beta chains in this list originate from one sample, sequenced in a study of breast tumors, draining lymph nodes, adjacent tissues (dated by TCRdb to the mid-2010s). Library generation was performed with multiplex PCR. For sequencing, an Illumina HiSeq 2000 was employed. Clones were called with MiXCR by TCRdb after fastp trimmed the public reads at Q25, and only in-frame beta chains were retained. Rows with a matching CDR3 protein are joined into one entry that keeps the most common DNA and genes. The table for this sample lists under 300,000 distinct CDR3 sequences; approximately 36% of them were counted only once. The ten biggest clones cover approximately 3.6% of the sample. The lymph node samples were taken from the axillary draining lymph nodes of breast cancer patients. The sequencing sample was made of axillary lymph node tissue. The receptor source for this set is a female donor with breast cancer. Some clones in this sample may be carry-over from other donors' samples.

This clonotype was recorded many times. V gene TRBV20-1 combines with J gene TRBJ2-7; 7 bases agree with TRBD2. V shed 4 bases, J shed 3 bases, and the junction held 18 bases outside the gene matches. Germline values: CDR1 DFQATT, CDR2 SNEGSKA (reference sequence). The CDR3 is made up of 17 amino acids. In DNA form, the CDR3 reads TGCAGTGCTAATTACATACTTGGGACTACTTTATACTACGAGCAGTACTTC. Translated, it gives CSANYILGTTLYYEQYF.

Note on this clonotype: One end of the junction fails to match germline, which may point to a read error. The CDR3 protein is CAGSLGGGEQYF. CDR3 nucleotides: TGCGCCGGCAGCTTGGGCGGGGGCGAGCAGTACTTC. The chain has TRBV5-1 and TRBJ2-7, with 7 bases matching TRBD2. The CDR3 consists of 12 residues. Germline-derived CDR1 and CDR2 are SGHRS and YFSETQ.

This clonotype occurred many times. This rearrangement joins TRBV6-6 to TRBJ2-1; 7 nucleotides align to TRBD1. Germline V gives CDR1 MNHNY, CDR2 SVGAGI (reference sequence). CDR3 length equals 15 residues. V lost 8 bases, J lost 1 base, and 8 bases stayed unmatched. The CDR3 DNA is TGTGCCAGCCATAAACAGGGGATGTCCTACAATGAGCAGTTCTTC. Its translation is CASHKQGMSYNEQFF.

The rearrangement uses TRBV2 and TRBJ1-3; D is ambiguous. V lost 4 bases and J 0 bases, leaving 10 bases between the germline ends. This CDR3 contains 15 residues. Germline V lookup: CDR1 SNHLY, CDR2 FYNNEI. The CDR3 sequence is CASSADPTSGNTIYF. As DNA, the CDR3 is TGTGCCAGCAGTGCCGACCCAACCTCTGGAAACACCATATATTTT.

The chain's CDR3 is CASSVDPSGGPNEQFF. DNA of the CDR3: TGTGCCAGCAGCGTAGATCCTAGCGGGGGGCCCAATGAGCAGTTCTTC. The chain carries TRBV9 and TRBJ2-1, with 11 bases identical to TRBD2. Trimming cost V 0 bases and J 6 bases; bases outside gene matches: 5. The CDR3 consists of 16 residues. Germline CDR1 and CDR2: SGDLS and YYNGEE.

V usage is TRBV2 and J usage is TRBJ2-7, with TRBD1 as a possible D gene (5 bases). Trimming removed 3 bases from V and 3 bases from J, with 12 bases in between. The germline V gene encodes CDR1 SNHLY and CDR2 FYNNEI. The CDR3 is 14 residues long. CDR3 DNA: TGTGCCAGCAGTGAGCAGGGCAACAACTACGAGCAGTACTTC. This codes for CASSEQGNNYEQYF.

V gene TRBV24-1 combines with J gene TRBJ1-3; 8 bases are a match to TRBD1. Trimming cost V 3 bases and J 0 bases; bases outside gene matches: 15. The CDR3 loop spans 20 amino acids. Germline CDR1 reads KGHDR; CDR2 reads SFDVKD. CDR3 residues: CATSDARGRGSPSSGNTIYF. The CDR3 DNA reads as TGTGCCACCAGTGATGCCAGGGGGCGCGGGTCCCCTAGCTCTGGAAACACCATATATTTT.

This clonotype was found many times. The V call is TRBV18, the J call TRBJ1-2, with D unresolved. Germline V gene data show CDR1 as KGHSH and CDR2 as LQKENI. Trimming stripped 1 base from V and 2 bases from J, with 8 bases between. The CDR3 length is 14 residues. Written as DNA, the CDR3 is TGTGCCAGCTCACCACGGCGGGTAAACTATGGCTACACCTTC. Translating it yields CASSPRRVNYGYTF.

Regarding this clonotype: A much bigger clone sits one base away, suggesting this may be a read error. This sequence joins TRBV20-1 and TRBJ1-2; the D is unclear. The CDR3 length is 12 residues. Germline CDR1 is DFQATT and CDR2 is SNEGSKA (reference sequence). CDR3 nucleotides: TGCAGTGCTCTCGGCAGCCCCTATGGCTCCACCTTC. It encodes CSALGSPYGSTF.

This clonotype has ten or more counts. J is TRBJ1-2 and V is TRBV30; D is unresolved. Germline loops: CDR1 GTSNPN, CDR2 SVGIG (reference sequence). Trimming took off 3 bases at V and 4 bases at J, with 9 bases between the two ends. The CDR3 sequence is 12 residues long. DNA of the CDR3: TGTGCCTGGAGGGGAGCTAGCTATGGCTACACCTTC. Translation gives CAWRGASYGYTF.

Concerning this clonotype itself: A junction boundary mismatches the germline segment, possibly from a read error. The chain is built from TRBV2 and TRBJ2-5, with D perhaps TRBD2 (6 bases). The length of the CDR3 is 15 residues. Germline assignment: CDR1 SNHLY and CDR2 FYNNEI. CDR3 protein: CASSVGLNTGETRHF. The CDR3, as DNA: TGTGCCAGCAGTGTGGGACTTAACACCGGGGAGACCCGGCACTTC.

In regard to this clonotype: A read error may be the cause here, since a much bigger clone is one base away. CDR3 in DNA: TGTGCCAGCACCAGGTTAGGGGGGAGGAACGAGCAGTCCTTC. Amino acid sequence: CASTRLGGRNEQSF. The chain uses TRBV9 and TRBJ2-7; either TRBD1 or TRBD2 may supply D (6 bases each). Germline values: CDR1 SGDLS, CDR2 YYNGEE. This CDR3 spans 14 amino acids.

This clonotype showed up many times. The chain uses TRBV12-3 or TRBV12-4 and TRBJ1-2, with TRBD1 matching over 9 bases. The CDR3 extends over 14 amino acids. V dropped 6 bases and J dropped 7; count of bases not matched to a gene: 9. The DNA of the CDR3 is TGTGCCAGCAGAAGACAGGGGGATGGGAGTGGCTACACCTTC. This gives the protein CASRRQGDGSGYTF.

This clonotype was seen more than once but under ten times. This rearrangement joins TRBV11-2 to TRBJ2-7; D is ambiguous. Germline assignment: CDR1 SGHAT and CDR2 FQNNGV. CDR3 length equals 13 residues. Trimming cost V 1 base and J 6 bases, with 10 bases left between them. The chain's CDR3 is CASSLVGVTEQYF. CDR3 bases: TGTGCCAGCAGCTTAGTTGGCGTGACCGAGCAGTACTTC.

In its sample, this clonotype was seen many times. The V call is TRBV6-5, the J call TRBJ2-7, with D perhaps being TRBD1 or TRBD2 (5 bases each). The CDR3 runs 14 residues. Trimming cost V 4 bases and J 6 bases, with 16 bases left between them. The germline CDR1 and CDR2 sequences are MNHEY and SVGAGI. Written as DNA, the CDR3 is TGTGCCAGCAGTTTGGGGGTGGGAGTGGGCGAGCAGTACTTC. Amino acids: CASSLGVGVGEQYF.

The J gene is TRBJ2-1, the V gene TRBV10-1, with no clear D. The CDR3 length is 14 residues. The V end lost 3 bases, the J end lost 7 bases, and 13 bases lay between the germline ends. The V gene's germline CDR1 is WNHNN and CDR2 SYGVQD (reference sequence). CDR3 in DNA: TGCGCCAGCAGTGACACCTTATCTAAGAATGAGCAGTTCTTC. It translates to CASSDTLSKNEQFF.

A note on this clonotype: A read error may produce the germline difference seen at one junction end. V gene TRBV7-2 combines with J gene TRBJ1-2, with D uncertain. Looked up from germline, CDR1 is SGHTA and CDR2 is FQGNSA. This CDR3 region has 15 residues. CDR3 in amino acids: CASSLGVWLPPGNPF. The DNA for the CDR3 is TGTGCCAGCAGCTTAGGGGTTTGGCTTCCCCCTGGAAACCCCTTC.

This clonotype was seen many times. The chain joins TRBV6-1 to TRBJ2-3; TRBD1 agrees at 7 bases. Germline CDR1 MNHNS, CDR2 SASEGT. The CDR3 spans 14 residues. V lost 6 bases and J lost 2; bases outside the gene matches: 5. Written as DNA, the CDR3 is TGTGCCAGCAGCCGGACAGGTGACACAGATACGCAGTATTTT. Protein product: CASSRTGDTDTQYF.

This clonotype was recorded at least ten times. J is TRBJ1-5 and V is TRBV6-5; weak D call: TRBD1 (5 bases). CDR3 length: 16 amino acids. Per germline, CDR1 MNHEY and CDR2 SVGAGI. Trimming shortened V by 2 bases and J by 3 bases, and 14 bases separated the two germline ends. CDR3: CASSYGGLGNNQPQHF. For the CDR3, the DNA is TGTGCCAGCAGTTACGGGGGATTGGGGAACAATCAGCCCCAGCATTTT.

With respect to this clonotype: A much larger clone sits a single nucleotide away, making a read error possible. The V call is TRBV6-6, the J call TRBJ2-3; TRBD2 aligns across 9 bases. Germline loops: CDR1 MNHNY, CDR2 SVGAGI (reference sequence). V lost 4 bases, J lost 5 bases, and 10 bases stayed unmatched. The CDR3 is 16 residues long. CDR3 sequence: CASSFVTGGRGDTQYF. In DNA form, the CDR3 reads TGTGCCAGCAGTTTCGTCACTGGCGGGAGGGGAGATACGCAGTATTTT.

This chain connects TRBV27 to TRBJ2-3, with D possibly called TRBD1 or TRBD2 (6 bases each). V was trimmed by 8 bases and J by 4 bases, leaving 19 bases between them. Germline loops: CDR1 MNHEY, CDR2 SMNVEV (reference sequence). The CDR3 is made up of 15 amino acids. The CDR3 loop is CASGLFVRGADTQYF. CDR3 DNA: TGTGCCAGCGGCTTGTTCGTGAGGGGGGCAGATACGCAGTATTTT.

Ten or more counts support this clonotype. The J gene is TRBJ1-3, the V gene TRBV19, with 7 bases aligning to TRBD1. Germline CDR1 and CDR2: LNHDA and SQIVND (reference sequence). The CDR3 runs 17 residues. J lost 0 bases, V lost 4 bases, and 9 bases had no gene match. CDR3 bases: TGTGCCAGTAGTAGCAATGGACAGGCCTACTCTGGAAACACCATATATTTT. Amino acids: CASSSNGQAYSGNTIYF.

CDR3 sequence: CASSIKDRGYGYTF. Here the CDR3 DNA reads TGTGCCAGCAGTATAAAGGACAGGGGATATGGCTACACCTTC. The chain carries TRBV27 and TRBJ1-2, with 9 bases fitting TRBD1. J gave up 5 bases and V 5 bases, and 6 bases lay outside the gene matches. This CDR3 is built from 14 residues. Germline V gene lookup returns CDR1 MNHEY and CDR2 SMNVEV (reference sequence).

This clonotype was detected many times. Written as DNA, the CDR3 is TGCAGTGCTAGAGGCCAAGACGGCTATAATTCACCCCTCCACTTT. Its translation: CSARGQDGYNSPLHF. The rearrangement links TRBV20-1 to TRBJ1-6; D is undetermined. The germline V and J ends were trimmed by 1 base and 3 bases, with 10 bases remaining between them. The germline CDR1 and CDR2 sequences are DFQATT and SNEGSKA (reference sequence). There are 15 residues in the CDR3.

Details on this clonotype: A much more abundant neighbour one base away suggests this may be a read error. The V and J genes are TRBV7-3 and TRBJ2-3, with 11 bases lining up with TRBD2. Unmatched junction bases numbered 6, after V lost 2 bases and J lost 2 bases. Germline V gene data show CDR1 as SGHTA and CDR2 as FQGTGA. The CDR3 sequence is 17 residues long. For the CDR3, the DNA is TGTGCCAGCAGCTTAGGCGCTAGCGGGGGGTTCACAGATACGCAGTATTTT. Encoded protein: CASSLGASGGFTDTQYF. The full variable domain, with the rest looked up from reference TRBV7-3 and TRBJ2-3, is GAGVSQTPSNKVTEKGKYVELRCDPISGHTALYWYRQSLGQGPEFLIYFQGTGAADDSGLPNDRFFAVRPEGSVSTLKIQRTERGDSAVYLCASSLGASGGFTDTQYFGPGTRLTVL.

This chain joins TRBV4-2 and TRBJ1-3; TRBD1 is a possible D gene (5 bases). Trimming stripped 1 base from V and 8 bases from J, with 24 bases between. CDR1 and CDR2 from the germline V gene are LGHNA and YNFKEQ. CDR3 length: 18 residues. The CDR3 spells CASSQGVTGANYGYTIYF. Written as DNA, the CDR3 is TGTGCCAGCAGCCAAGGGGTTACAGGAGCCAACTATGGCTACACCATATATTTT.

As for this clonotype: A much larger clonotype is one base distant, so this may be a read error. The chain employs TRBV20-1 and TRBJ2-3; possible D gene TRBD2, 6 bases. CDR1 DFQATT and CDR2 SNEGSKA come from the germline V gene (reference sequence). The CDR3 consists of 14 residues. Here the CDR3 DNA reads TGCCGTGCGCGAGGGACGCGGGGCCCAGATACGCAGTATTTT. Its translation is CRARGTRGPDTQYF.

This clonotype has at least ten counts. The chain joins TRBV4-1 to TRBJ2-3; 15 nucleotides agree with TRBD2. Germline CDR1 and CDR2: MGHRA and YSYEKL. The ends lost 0 bases at V and 5 bases at J; junction bases unmatched: 3. The CDR3 spans 17 residues. This chain's CDR3 is CASSQDGLAGGIDTQYF. Here the CDR3 DNA reads TGCGCCAGCAGCCAAGACGGACTAGCGGGAGGGATAGATACGCAGTATTTT.

There are many counts of this clonotype. The chain uses TRBV2 and TRBJ1-4, with D unclear. V lost 5 bases, J lost 3 bases, and 13 bases lay in between. The CDR3 length is 15 residues. Germline CDR1 reads SNHLY; CDR2 reads FYNNEI. In DNA, the CDR3 is TGTGCCAGCAGTTCAGGAAGGGAGGCTAATGAAAAACTGTTTTTT. This gives the protein CASSSGREANEKLFF.

This clonotype has at least ten counts. The chain joins TRBV12-3 or TRBV12-4 to TRBJ2-1; possibly TRBD1 or TRBD2 for D (5 bases each). Trimming removed 9 bases from V and 13 bases from J, with 16 bases in between. The CDR3 is 11 residues long. CDR3 nucleotides: TGTGCCAGTGGGGGTGGCTGGGCCCAGTTCTTC. Translating gives CASGGGWAQFF.

The J gene is TRBJ2-2, the V gene TRBV25-1; TRBD2 matches at 10 bases. CDR3 length: 18 residues. V dropped 4 bases and J dropped 4; count of bases not matched to a gene: 12. Germline CDR1 MGHDK, CDR2 SYGVNS. In nucleotides, the CDR3 is TGTGCCAGCAGTGCTAGAGATCAGCGGGGGGGACTCACCGGGGAGCTGTTTTTT. Encoded protein: CASSARDQRGGLTGELFF.

At least ten counts were recorded for this clonotype. The rearrangement links TRBV19 to TRBJ2-1, with 8 bases that match TRBD1. J gave up 7 bases and V 3 bases, and 14 bases lay outside the gene matches. CDR1 LNHDA and CDR2 SQIVND come from the germline V gene (reference sequence). The CDR3 contains 17 residues. CDR3 DNA: TGTGCCAGTAGTATCGTTTTAGTTGGACAGGGAATTAATGAGCAGTTCTTC. It is translated as CASSIVLVGQGINEQFF.